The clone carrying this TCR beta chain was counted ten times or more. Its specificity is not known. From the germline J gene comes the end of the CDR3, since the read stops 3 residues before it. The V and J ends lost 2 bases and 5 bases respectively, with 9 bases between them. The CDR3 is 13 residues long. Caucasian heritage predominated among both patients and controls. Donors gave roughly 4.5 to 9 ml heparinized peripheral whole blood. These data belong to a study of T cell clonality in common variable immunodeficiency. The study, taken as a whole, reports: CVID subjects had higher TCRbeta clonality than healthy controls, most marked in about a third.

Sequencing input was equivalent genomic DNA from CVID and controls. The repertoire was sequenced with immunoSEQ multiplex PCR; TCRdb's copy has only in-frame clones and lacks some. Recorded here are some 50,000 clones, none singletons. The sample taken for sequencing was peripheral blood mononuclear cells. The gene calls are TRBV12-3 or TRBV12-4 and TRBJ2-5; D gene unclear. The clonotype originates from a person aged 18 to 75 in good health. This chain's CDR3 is CASSLTPLETQYF. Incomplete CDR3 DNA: TGTGCCAGCAGTTTAACTCCTTTGGAGACC.